These 24 T cell receptor beta chains came from one sample sequenced in a study of blood T cell repertoires in COVID-19. Profiling relied on immunoSEQ multiplex PCR, and the TCRdb table lists in-frame clones only, not all of them. The repertoire has approximately 130,000 clones, roughly 79% of them found once; the top ten carry more than 10%. What was sequenced was peripheral blood. These receptors all come from a human donor in a cohort sampled during active COVID-19.

This clone was seen only a few times. This chain connects TRBV5-6 to TRBJ1-4; 7 nucleotides align to TRBD1. The CDR3 runs to 16 residues. Germline values: CDR1 SGHDT, CDR2 YYEEEE. The V gene end was trimmed by 4 bases and the J gene end by 2 bases; junction bases not matched to a gene: 8. The CDR3 spells CASSPTPGGTNEKLFF. Written as DNA, the CDR3 is TGTGCCAGCAGCCCAACCCCAGGGGGTACTAATGAAAAACTGTTTTTT.

This CDR3 is CASSLVGTGKGYEQFF. Here the CDR3 DNA reads TGTGCCAGCAGCTTGGTAGGGACAGGGAAGGGGTATGAGCAGTTCTTC. The V call is TRBV5-6, the J call TRBJ2-1; TRBD1 aligns across 9 bases. The CDR3 is made up of 16 amino acids. Trimming removed 0 bases from V and 8 bases from J; junction bases left unmatched: 9. Germline V gives CDR1 SGHDT, CDR2 YYEEEE.

This clone appeared a single time. The chain uses TRBV2 and TRBJ2-1; weak D call: TRBD2 (5 bases). This CDR3 has 14 residues. Germline V lookup: CDR1 SNHLY, CDR2 FYNNEI. Trimming removed 3 bases at V and 9 bases at J, with 15 bases between. As DNA, the CDR3 is TGTGCCAGCAGTGAGGGTCTAGCCCCCAGTGAGCAGTTCTTC. Protein product: CASSEGLAPSEQFF.

The CDR3: CAWSLRGFGGRNEQYF. CDR3 coding DNA: TGTGCCTGGAGCCTAAGGGGATTCGGGGGGAGGAACGAGCAGTACTTC. The chain carries TRBV30 and TRBJ2-7; 7 bases map to TRBD2. Germline trimming cut 3 bases from V and 5 bases from J; bases unmatched to any gene: 16. The CDR3 runs 16 residues. Looked up from germline, CDR1 is GTSNPN and CDR2 is SVGIG (reference sequence).

The chain recombines TRBV30 with TRBJ1-2; 8 bases map to TRBD1. Germline lookup yields CDR1 GTSNPN and CDR2 SVGIG (reference sequence). The CDR3 is 10 residues long. V shed 7 bases and J 8 bases; nucleotides not matched to a gene: 3. The CDR3 loop reads CAFGQGGYTF. The CDR3 DNA follows: TGTGCCTTCGGACAGGGCGGCTACACCTTC.

In nucleotides, the CDR3 is TGTGCCAGCAGTGACTCGACTTACGGTTTGCAGCCCCAGCATTTT. It codes for CASSDSTYGLQPQHF. The chain recombines TRBV6-4 with TRBJ1-5; D unresolved. Germline assignment: CDR1 MRHNA and CDR2 SNTAGT. V lost 0 bases to trimming and J lost 7 bases, with 13 bases between them. This CDR3 contains 15 residues.

The V and J genes are TRBV5-6 and TRBJ1-5, with a weak D call TRBD1 (6 bases). Germline CDR1 and CDR2: SGHDT and YYEEEE. V was trimmed by 3 bases and J by 0 bases, leaving 10 bases between them. The CDR3 runs 15 residues. This CDR3 reads CASSSYRVSNQPQHF. For the CDR3, the DNA is TGTGCCAGCAGCTCCTACAGGGTTAGCAATCAGCCCCAGCATTTT. The full variable domain, rest sourced from reference TRBV5-6 and TRBJ1-5, is DAGVTQSPTHLIKTRGQQVTLRCSPKSGHDTVSWYQQALGQGPQFIFQYYEEEERQRGNFPDRFSGHQFPNYSSELNVNALLLGDSALYLCASSSYRVSNQPQHFGDGTRLSIL.

This clone was detected only a few times. This rearrangement joins TRBV30 to TRBJ1-2, with unresolved D. Trimming removed 0 bases from V and 4 bases from J, with 6 bases in between. The length of the CDR3 is 12 residues. CDR1 and CDR2 from the germline V gene are GTSNPN and SVGIG (reference sequence). The DNA of the CDR3 is TGTGCCTGGAGTGTATCGGGCTATGGCTACACCTTC. This encodes CAWSVSGYGYTF.

J is TRBJ2-7 and V is TRBV6-5; 11 nucleotides align to TRBD2. Per the germline V gene, CDR1 is MNHEY and CDR2 is SVGAGI. V shed 7 bases, J shed 0 bases, and the junction held 5 bases outside the gene matches. The CDR3 totals 15 residues. The CDR3 DNA reads TGTGCCAGCACCACCGGGACTAGCGGCTCCTACGAGCAGTACTTC. Its translation is CASTTGTSGSYEQYF.

The chain links TRBV6-4 to TRBJ1-2, with D tentatively TRBD1 (5 bases). CDR1 and CDR2 from the germline V gene are MRHNA and SNTAGT. V was clipped by 5 bases and J by 0 bases, with 13 bases between them. There are 15 residues in the CDR3. The CDR3 DNA reads TGTGCCAGCAGTCCCTGGCAGGGCGCTAACTATGGCTACACCTTC. It encodes CASSPWQGANYGYTF.

This chain links TRBV11-2 with TRBJ1-6, with D possibly matching TRBD1 (6 bases). Germline V gene sequence: CDR1 SGHAT, CDR2 FQNNGV. CDR3 length: 15 amino acids. The V and J ends lost 5 bases and 7 bases respectively, with 15 bases between them. The CDR3 nucleotides are TGTGCCAGCAGCGTCAGAGGGACACTAAATTCACCCCTCCACTTT. Protein: CASSVRGTLNSPLHF. The entire variable domain, with the rest obtained from reference TRBV11-2 and TRBJ1-6, is as follows: EAGVAQSPRYKIIEKRQSVAFWCNPISGHATLYWYQQILGQGPKLLIQFQNNGVVDDSQLPKDRFSAERLKGVDSTLKIQPAKLEDSAVYLCASSVRGTLNSPLHFGNGTRLTVT.

This clone was picked up one time. The rearrangement links TRBV7-8 to TRBJ2-5; D might be TRBD2 (6 bases). This CDR3 contains 13 residues. V shed 3 bases and J shed 5 bases, with 10 bases lying between them. Germline assignment: CDR1 SGHVS and CDR2 FQNEAQ. The CDR3 loop is CASSLGTGETQYF. The CDR3 DNA reads as TGTGCCAGCAGCTTGGGGACTGGGGAGACCCAGTACTTC. The full variable domain, rest sourced from reference TRBV7-8 and TRBJ2-5, is GAGVSQSPRYKVAKRGQDVALRCDPISGHVSLFWYQQALGQGPEFLTYFQNEAQLDKSGLPSDRFFAERPEGSVSTLKIQRTQQEDSAVYLCASSLGTGETQYFGPGTRLLVL.

The chain employs TRBV4-1 and TRBJ1-1; 7 nucleotides line up with TRBD1. The CDR3 loop spans 14 amino acids. CDR1 is MGHRA, CDR2 YSYEKL, per germline. J was trimmed by 9 bases and V by 0 bases; bases with no gene match: 7. CDR3 in amino acids: CASSQEDLGGQAFF. The CDR3 nucleotides are TGCGCCAGCAGCCAAGAGGACCTAGGGGGCCAAGCTTTCTTT.

This clone has a single count. This chain joins TRBV6-5 and TRBJ1-4, with 8 nucleotides matching TRBD1. Per germline, CDR1 MNHEY and CDR2 SVGAGI. This CDR3 comprises 15 residues. V was clipped by 6 bases and J by 0 bases; unmatched bases: 3. This CDR3 is CASRRTGPTNEKLFF. The CDR3 DNA reads as TGTGCCAGCAGACGGACAGGGCCAACTAATGAAAAACTGTTTTTT.

The chain couples TRBV6-5 to TRBJ1-6; tentatively, D is TRBD1 (5 bases). The germline V gene encodes CDR1 MNHEY and CDR2 SVGAGI. The CDR3 sequence is 14 residues long. Trimming took 6 bases from V and 10 from J, leaving 16 bases between them. Here the CDR3 reads CASSLGGGESPLHF. In DNA form, the CDR3 reads TGTGCCAGCAGCCTCGGGGGAGGGGAGTCACCCCTCCACTTT.

In this sample, this clone turned up a few times. The rearrangement uses TRBV4-1 and TRBJ1-3; D ambiguous. Trimming left V 1 base short and J 1 base short, with 8 bases between. This CDR3 has 15 amino acids. The germline V gene encodes CDR1 MGHRA and CDR2 YSYEKL. The CDR3 loop reads CASSQARGSGNTIYF. Written as DNA, the CDR3 is TGCGCCAGCAGCCAAGCCCGGGGTTCTGGAAACACCATATATTTT.

V is TRBV10-3 and J is TRBJ2-7; a weak D match, TRBD1 (5 bases). Trimming shortened V by 3 bases and J by 5 bases, and 11 bases separated the two germline ends. This CDR3 is built from 13 residues. Germline V gene lookup returns CDR1 ENHRY and CDR2 SYGVKD. The CDR3 sequence is CAISDRAGDEQYF. The CDR3 DNA follows: TGTGCCATCAGTGACAGGGCAGGCGACGAGCAGTACTTC.

This clone was seen just once. V gene TRBV19 combines with J gene TRBJ1-2, with D possibly matching TRBD1 (6 bases). Germline assignment: CDR1 LNHDA and CDR2 SQIVND (reference sequence). Trimming shortened V by 3 bases and J by 3 bases, and 20 bases separated the two germline ends. The CDR3 covers 17 residues. The DNA of the CDR3 is TGTGCCAGTAGTATCACAATTAACGGGGGGCCGGACTATGGCTACACCTTC. This encodes CASSITINGGPDYGYTF.

In this sample, this clone turned up once. CDR3 bases: TGTGCCAGCACCCAGGGGGCGAGCTCCTACAATGAGCAGTTCTTC. Translating gives CASTQGASSYNEQFF. The chain links TRBV6-6 to TRBJ2-1; 8 nucleotides align to TRBD1. Germline V gene data show CDR1 as MNHNY and CDR2 as SVGAGI (reference sequence). J lost 0 bases, V lost 7 bases, and 5 bases had no gene match. The length of the CDR3 is 15 residues.

The gene calls are TRBV27 and TRBJ2-5; TRBD1 agrees at 10 bases. Germline V gives CDR1 MNHEY, CDR2 SMNVEV (reference sequence). Germline trimming cut 4 bases from V and 5 bases from J; bases unmatched to any gene: 4. CDR3 length: 14 residues. The CDR3 protein is CASSSGTGVETQYF. In DNA, the CDR3 is TGTGCCAGCAGTTCCGGGACAGGGGTCGAGACCCAGTACTTC.

This clone was detected once. The chain carries TRBV6-2 or TRBV6-3 and TRBJ2-7; weak D call: TRBD2 (6 bases). The CDR3 covers 14 residues. Germline CDR1 and CDR2: MNHEY and SVGEGT. V was shortened by 4 bases and J by 0 bases, with 10 bases between the two germline ends. CDR3 DNA: TGTGCCAGCAGTTGGGGGGACCTCTCCTACGAGCAGTACTTC. Translated, it gives CASSWGDLSYEQYF.

The rearrangement joins TRBV28 to TRBJ1-4; 7 nucleotides align to TRBD1. Germline values: CDR1 MDHEN, CDR2 SYDVKM. The J segment lost 10 bases and the V segment lost 7 bases, leaving 15 bases of the junction unmatched. This CDR3 spans 15 amino acids. Here the CDR3 DNA reads TGTGCCAGCAAACTCCGGGACAGAGAGTATCGAAAACTGTTTTTT. This codes for CASKLRDREYRKLFF.

The V and J genes are TRBV7-6 and TRBJ2-1, with D perhaps TRBD2 (5 bases). Trimming cost V 5 bases and J 9 bases, with 14 bases left between them. This CDR3 has 13 amino acids. Germline V lookup: CDR1 SGHVS, CDR2 FNYEAQ. In nucleotides, the CDR3 is TGTGCCAGCAGCCCCTGGACTGTAGGTGAGCAGTTCTTC. It is translated as CASSPWTVGEQFF.

Here the CDR3 DNA reads TGTGCCAGCAACCACCAGGGGACAGGAAACACTGAAGCTTTCTTT. Its translation: CASNHQGTGNTEAFF. V and J are TRBV5-4 and TRBJ1-1, with TRBD1 identical over 8 bases. The CDR3 loop spans 15 amino acids. From germline, CDR1 is SGHNT and CDR2 YYREEE (reference sequence). The V and J ends lost 6 bases and 2 bases, in that order; junction bases with no gene match: 9.